Below are 13 T cell receptor beta chains sequenced from a single sample in a study of cytomegalovirus exposure and HLA in healthy donors. Primers: 60 Vbeta forward and 13 Jbeta reverse. This table comes from immunoSEQ multiplex PCR, and its TCRdb copy is limited to in-frame clones, with some not included. The table shows about 150,000 clones, with approximately 80% occurring only once. Sequencing used PBMCs. These receptors were obtained from a male donor in good health and CMV-seronegative.

The rearrangement uses TRBV7-2 and TRBJ1-5; 7 bases agree with TRBD1. The germline V gene has CDR1 SGHTA and CDR2 FQGNSA. Trimming took 0 bases from V and 3 from J; bases not matched to a gene: 5. This CDR3 comprises 16 residues. CDR3 sequence: CASSLAGTADNQPQHF. The CDR3 coding sequence is TGTGCCAGCAGCTTAGCGGGGACAGCCGACAATCAGCCCCAGCATTTT.

This sequence joins TRBV19 and TRBJ2-3, with 10 bases matching TRBD1. V dropped 8 bases and J dropped 5; count of bases not matched to a gene: 7. In germline, CDR1 is LNHDA, CDR2 SQIVND (reference sequence). CDR3 length: 14 amino acids. CDR3 sequence reads: CASSLDRGLDTQYF. CDR3 sequence (DNA): TGTGCCAGTTCCCTGGACAGGGGGTTAGATACGCAGTATTTT. The full variable domain, completed using reference TRBV19 and TRBJ2-3, is DGGITQSPKYLFRKEGQNVTLSCEQNLNHDAMYWYRQDPGQGLRLIYYSQIVNDFQKGDIAEGYSVSREKKESFPLTVTSAQKNPTAFYLCASSLDRGLDTQYFGPGTRLTVL.

CDR3 region: CASSEAPGGGYTF. CDR3 DNA: TGTGCCAGCAGTGAAGCGCCAGGGGGCGGCTACACCTTC. The chain carries TRBV2 and TRBJ1-2; 8 bases agree with TRBD1. V lost 0 bases to trimming and J lost 8 bases; unmatched junction nucleotides: 2. This CDR3 region has 13 residues. Germline V gene data show CDR1 as SNHLY and CDR2 as FYNNEI.

The chain links TRBV27 to TRBJ2-7, with D possibly TRBD1 on 5 matching bases. There are 13 residues in the CDR3. The germline V gene encodes CDR1 MNHEY and CDR2 SMNVEV (reference sequence). V lost 4 bases to trimming and J lost 2 bases, with 9 bases between them. The chain's CDR3 is CASSSAGTYEQYF. CDR3 coding DNA: TGTGCCAGCAGTTCAGCAGGGACCTACGAGCAGTACTTC.

The chain combines TRBV19 with TRBJ2-5, with 7 bases that match TRBD2. V was pared by 5 bases and J by 4 bases, with 19 bases of the junction left unmatched. The CDR3 has 18 residues. CDR1 is LNHDA and CDR2 is SQIVND in the germline V gene (reference sequence). In DNA form, the CDR3 reads TGTGCCAGTAGTTCCACCAGCGGGACGGGGGGTAAGGGAGAGACCCAGTACTTC. Its translation is CASSSTSGTGGKGETQYF.

V gene TRBV7-2 combines with J gene TRBJ1-1; D gene uncertain. CDR1 and CDR2 from the germline V gene are SGHTA and FQGNSA. Trimming pared 2 bases from V and 0 bases from J, leaving 13 bases between. The CDR3 contains 16 residues. CDR3 DNA sequence: TGTGCCAGCAGCTTAACTTCTAGGAGCATGAACACTGAAGCTTTCTTT. It encodes CASSLTSRSMNTEAFF.

This sequence joins TRBV7-7 and TRBJ1-1; D uncertain. There are 14 residues in the CDR3. From germline, CDR1 is SSHAT and CDR2 FNYEAQ (reference sequence). V lost 0 bases and J 1 base, leaving 6 bases between the germline ends. The CDR3 DNA follows: TGTGCCAGCAGCTTAGCGTACGGGAACACTGAAGCTTTCTTT. Amino acids: CASSLAYGNTEAFF.

V usage is TRBV6-5 and J usage is TRBJ1-1; 8 bases map to TRBD1. The germline gives CDR1 MNHEY, CDR2 SVGAGI. The junction had 8 bases not matched to a gene; V was cut back by 10 bases and J by 1 base. The CDR3 totals 14 residues. CDR3 amino acids: CATAPGTGNTEAFF. CDR3 sequence (DNA): TGTGCCACAGCCCCGGGGACAGGGAACACTGAAGCTTTCTTT.

The chain carries TRBV10-3 and TRBJ1-4, with D unclear. This CDR3 has 13 amino acids. With 3 bases removed from V and 5 bases from J, the gap between germline ends came to 7 bases. Germline assignment: CDR1 ENHRY and CDR2 SYGVKD. The CDR3 coding sequence is TGTGCCATCAGTGATCGTTCCAATGAAAAACTGTTTTTT. Its protein product is CAISDRSNEKLFF.

V is TRBV23-1 and J is TRBJ2-5; D is uncertain. TRBV23-1 is known as an ORF, though its function is uncertain. CDR3 length equals 13 residues. The ends were cut back, 0 bases at V and 3 bases at J, with 5 bases in the middle. The CDR3 reads CASSQSVEETQYF. The DNA for the CDR3 is TGCGCCAGCAGTCAATCGGTAGAAGAGACCCAGTACTTC.

The chain carries TRBV19 and TRBJ2-3, with TRBD2 identical over 7 bases. The CDR3 is made up of 18 amino acids. V trimming: 5 bases; J trimming: 6 bases; junction bases outside the gene matches: 20. CDR1 is LNHDA, CDR2 SQIVND, per germline (reference sequence). The CDR3 region is CASSAKPGAGSLVDTQYF. The CDR3 nucleotides are TGTGCCAGTAGTGCGAAACCCGGAGCGGGGAGCTTGGTGGATACGCAGTATTTT.

The chain recombines TRBV19 with TRBJ1-2, with D unclear. Between the trimmed V and J ends, which lost 2 bases and 3 bases, there was a span of 7 bases. In germline, CDR1 is LNHDA, CDR2 SQIVND (reference sequence). CDR3 length: 13 residues. In DNA, the CDR3 is TGTGCCAGTAGTATACAGTCAGACTATGGCTACACCTTC. Its translation: CASSIQSDYGYTF.

The V gene is TRBV29-1, the J gene TRBJ2-2; 13 nucleotides match TRBD2. This CDR3 is built from 17 residues. The V gene's germline CDR1 is SQVTM and CDR2 ANQGSEA. The J segment lost 0 bases and the V segment lost 4 bases, leaving 5 bases of the junction unmatched. The CDR3 DNA follows: TGCAGCGTTGGGCGGACTAGCGGGGGTGCGAACACCGGGGAGCTGTTTTTT. It yields the protein CSVGRTSGGANTGELFF.